The 8 T cell receptor beta chains below were found in one sample sequenced in a study of blood T cell repertoires in COVID-19. Some clones are missing from TCRdb's copy, which holds only in-frame ones; the method was immunoSEQ multiplex PCR. The repertoire consists of 200,000 or so clones, with approximately 82% occurring once and the leading ten covering 6.9%. Sequencing was carried out using peripheral blood. These receptors all stem from a human donor with acute or convalescent COVID-19. The donor label of this sample is uncertain.

The chain links TRBV11-3 to TRBJ2-1; 7 positions match TRBD2. Per germline, CDR1 SGHNT and CDR2 YENEEA. The CDR3 spans 15 residues. The V segment lost 5 bases and the J segment 5 bases; nucleotides outside the gene matches: 9. The CDR3 sequence: CASSQDSRGDNEQFF. DNA for the CDR3: TGTGCCAGCAGCCAAGACAGCCGGGGGGACAATGAGCAGTTCTTC.

This CDR3 is CATSRDRRQALNTEAFF. The CDR3 DNA is TGTGCCACCAGCAGAGATCGTCGGCAGGCGCTTAACACTGAAGCTTTCTTT. This sequence joins TRBV15 and TRBJ1-1; D is uncertain. Germline lookup yields CDR1 LNHNV and CDR2 YYDKDF (reference sequence). The CDR3 loop spans 17 amino acids. V was shortened by 0 bases and J by 2 bases, with 16 bases between the two germline ends.

This clone was found once. The J gene is TRBJ1-5, the V gene TRBV28; a possible D gene is TRBD1 (6 bases). Per germline, CDR1 MDHEN and CDR2 SYDVKM. Between the trimmed V and J ends, which lost 5 bases and 4 bases, there was a span of 12 bases. This CDR3 is built from 14 residues. The CDR3 spells CASSGGLRNQPQHF. The CDR3 DNA sequence: TGTGCCAGCAGTGGGGGCCTAAGAAATCAGCCCCAGCATTTT.

CDR3 sequence reads: CASSLLAGQGYGYTF. For the CDR3, the DNA is TGTGCCAGCAGTTTGTTGGCGGGACAGGGGTATGGCTACACCTTC. J is TRBJ1-2 and V is TRBV27, with 10 bases matching TRBD1. J was trimmed by 5 bases and V by 3 bases; bases with no gene match: 6. CDR1 is MNHEY, CDR2 SMNVEV, per germline (reference sequence). This CDR3 contains 15 residues.

This chain links TRBV27 with TRBJ1-5, with 8 bases that match TRBD1. The length of the CDR3 is 15 residues. V shed 5 bases and J 2 bases; nucleotides not matched to a gene: 5. The germline V gene has CDR1 MNHEY and CDR2 SMNVEV (reference sequence). DNA of the CDR3: TGTGCCAGCAGTCCGGACAGGGTCCGCAATCAGCCCCAGCATTTT. It specifies CASSPDRVRNQPQHF.

The J gene is TRBJ1-1, the V gene TRBV5-6, with D perhaps matching TRBD1 (5 bases). Trimming removed 4 bases at V and 5 bases at J, with 15 bases between. The CDR3 has 14 amino acids. CDR1 is SGHDT, CDR2 YYEEEE, per germline. CDR3 sequence reads: CASSPWGRETEAFF. The CDR3 region has the DNA TGTGCCAGCAGCCCCTGGGGCAGGGAAACTGAAGCTTTCTTT.

The chain carries TRBV28 and TRBJ2-1, with 10 bases fitting TRBD2. The CDR3 extends over 14 amino acids. CDR1 MDHEN and CDR2 SYDVKM come from the germline V gene. With V trimmed by 11 bases and J by 8 bases, 12 bases remained unmatched. Written as DNA, the CDR3 is TGTGCCGCACGGGGGCTAGCGGGAGCCGATGAGCAGTTCTTC. It yields the protein CAARGLAGADEQFF.

This clone was seen a handful of times. V and J are TRBV12-3 or TRBV12-4 and TRBJ1-1; 7 bases are a match to TRBD1. The ends lost 5 bases at V and 4 bases at J; junction bases unmatched: 4. The CDR3 length is 13 residues. CDR3 nucleotide sequence: TGTGCCAGCAGTGTAGGGGGCCGCACTGAAGCTTTCTTT. Translation: CASSVGGRTEAFF.